A single sample is the source of the 5 T cell receptor beta chains below, sequenced in a study of blood T cell repertoires in COVID-19. TCRdb's table, derived via immunoSEQ multiplex PCR, lists solely in-frame clones and lacks some. This table holds almost 300,000 clones, more than 85% found once. The specimen sequenced was peripheral blood. Receptors originate from a man between 65 and 80 years old with acute or convalescent COVID-19.

The chain employs TRBV5-4 and TRBJ1-1; 12 bases are shared with TRBD1. Trimming cost V 4 bases and J 10 bases; bases outside gene matches: 11. Germline assignment: CDR1 SGHNT and CDR2 YYREEE (reference sequence). The length of the CDR3 is 15 residues. The CDR3 region is CASSRRDRGLGRAFF. In DNA, the CDR3 is TGTGCCAGCAGCCGCCGGGACAGGGGGCTAGGAAGAGCTTTCTTT. Based on the CDR3 plus reference TRBV5-4 and TRBJ1-1, the full variable domain is ETGVTQSPTHLIKTRGQQVTLRCSSQSGHNTVSWYQQALGQGPQFIFQYYREEENGRGNFPPRFSGLQFPNYSSELNVNALELDDSALYLCASSRRDRGLGRAFFGQGTRLTVV.

V and J are TRBV7-2 and TRBJ2-3, with 7 positions matching TRBD1. The germline V gene encodes CDR1 SGHTA and CDR2 FQGNSA. The CDR3 is 16 amino acids. Unmatched junction bases numbered 8, after V lost 5 bases and J lost 0 bases. CDR3 protein: CASSGDSLLSTDTQYF. CDR3 DNA sequence: TGTGCCAGCAGCGGGGACAGTTTGTTGAGCACAGATACGCAGTATTTT.

CDR3 sequence (DNA): TGTGCCAGCAGTTTATGGGGCCCGATAAACACTGAAGCTTTCTTT. Amino acids: CASSLWGPINTEAFF. This sequence joins TRBV28 and TRBJ1-1; D not certain. The V end lost 0 bases, the J end lost 2 bases, and 10 bases lay between the germline ends. The CDR3 covers 15 residues. Germline CDR1 MDHEN, CDR2 SYDVKM.

The V call is TRBV7-3, the J call TRBJ1-1; no firm D call. Germline V gene lookup returns CDR1 SGHTA and CDR2 FQGTGA. Trimming took off 10 bases at V and 5 bases at J, with 11 bases between the two ends. The CDR3 is 11 residues long. Written as DNA, the CDR3 is TGTGCCATCGGCAGGTGGACTGAAGCTTTCTTT. This translates into CAIGRWTEAFF.

The chain has TRBV3-1 (or the pseudogene TRBV3-2) and TRBJ1-2; TRBD1 agrees at 8 bases. Unmatched junction bases numbered 9, after V lost 1 base and J lost 2 bases. This CDR3 region has 17 residues. Looked up from germline, CDR1 is LGHDT and CDR2 is YNNKEL (reference sequence). The CDR3 here is CASSQGWSTGGNYGYTF. The CDR3 DNA follows: TGTGCCAGCAGCCAAGGATGGTCTACAGGGGGGAACTATGGCTACACCTTC.